This T cell receptor (beta chain) was recorded in a study of cytomegalovirus exposure and HLA in healthy donors. Overall study: Most genotyped donors, 65% to 85% of around 370, had Caucasian-associated genetic ancestry. Study results and limitations: Per a prior analysis, the majority of TCR beta V segments were productive roughly 87% or roughly 30% of the time. Most likely, a cluster of highly shared sequence variants arose as a sequencing artifact. As a later analysis showed, several of the most significant clusters appeared to be linked to common viral pathogens.

Both 60 Vbeta primers and 13 Jbeta primers went into the PCR. Only in-frame clones appear in the TCRdb table, and some are missing; sequencing was by immunoSEQ multiplex PCR. The table includes approximately 100,000 clones, 76% detected once. This CDR3 is 13 amino acids long. The germline V gene encodes CDR1 GTSNPN and CDR2 SVGIG (reference sequence). On this clone itself: Its antigen is not identified.

Sequencing used PBMCs. The rearrangement joins TRBV30 to TRBJ2-2; a possible D gene is TRBD2 (7 bases). This TCR came from a middle-aged man in good health and CMV-seronegative. Here the CDR3 reads CARGAGAAGELFF. The CDR3 coding sequence is TGTGCGCGGGGCGCGGGGGCCGCCGGGGAGCTGTTTTTT.